Shown below are 13 T cell receptor beta chains from a single sample sequenced in a study of prognosis after radiotherapy for stage I lung cancer. Two-round multiplex PCR amplified TCR beta CDR3 from genomic DNA. Primers were specific to each TRBV and TRBJ gene in first-round PCR. TCRdb re-analysed the multiplex PCR reads in MiXCR, keeping a single row per CDR3 protein. Of about 28,000 distinct CDR3 sequences in the sample, more than 25% were seen once. Sequences were derived from PBMCs, sampled before or after stereotactic body radiation therapy (not recorded which). The receptors come from a donor over 45 with non-small cell lung cancer.

Comments on this clonotype: Given a far larger clone just one base away, this is likely a sequencing read error. The chain employs TRBV6-6 and TRBJ2-5, with 8 bases fitting TRBD1. The J call may be in error: the DNA end matches TRBJ2-1 better. Germline V gene sequence: CDR1 MNHNY, CDR2 SVGAGI (reference sequence). The CDR3 runs 18 residues. CDR3 coding DNA: TGTGCCAGCAGTTACTCGAGGACAGGGTGCATCTCCTACAATGAGCAGTTCTTC. Its protein product is CASSYSRTGCISYNEQFF.

In this sample, this clonotype turned up once. CDR3 amino acids: CASSSSGGAQGHGYTF. The CDR3 DNA is TGCGCCAGCAGCTCGTCTGGGGGGGCGCAGGGGCATGGCTACACCTTC. This sequence joins TRBV5-1 and TRBJ1-2; D is possibly TRBD1 (6 bases). The CDR3 covers 16 residues. V lost 3 bases to trimming and J lost 6 bases, with 21 bases between them. CDR1 and CDR2 from the germline V gene are SGHRS and YFSETQ.

Notes on this clonotype: A read error may account for a junction end that differs from germline. The rearrangement links TRBV7-8 to TRBJ1-2, with 9 bases aligning to TRBD1. Germline assignment: CDR1 SGHVS and CDR2 FQNEAQ. This CDR3 is 17 amino acids long. The CDR3 reads CANSPRTGALSNYVYTF. CDR3 sequence (DNA): TGTGCCAACAGCCCGAGGACAGGGGCCTTAAGTAACTATGTCTACACCTTC. Complete variable domain (other parts from reference TRBV7-8 and TRBJ1-2): GAGVSQSPRYKVAKRGQDVALRCDPISGHVSLFWYQQALGQGPEFLTYFQNEAQLDKSGLPSDRFFAERPEGSVSTLKIQRTQQEDSAVYLCANSPRTGALSNYVYTFGSGTRLTVV.

The chain employs TRBV7-9 and TRBJ2-3; D is possibly TRBD2 (8 bases). V was trimmed by 7 bases and J by 4 bases, leaving 30 bases between them. The CDR3 consists of 19 residues. The germline gives CDR1 SEHNR, CDR2 FQNEAQ (reference sequence). The CDR3 reads CASIPIGGSGSAGADTQYF. The CDR3 DNA sequence: TGTGCCAGCATCCCAATAGGGGGCAGCGGGAGCGCCGGTGCAGATACGCAGTATTTT.

This clonotype was recorded many times. The V and J genes are TRBV28 and TRBJ2-7; no definite D call. In germline, CDR1 is MDHEN, CDR2 SYDVKM. CDR3 length: 15 amino acids. Trimming pared 7 bases from V and 0 bases from J, leaving 16 bases between. The CDR3 sequence: CASTDYGRSSYEQYF. The CDR3 DNA reads TGTGCCAGCACCGATTACGGTCGTAGCTCCTACGAGCAGTACTTC.

This clonotype was detected ten times or more. V is TRBV10-3 and J is TRBJ2-7, with D perhaps TRBD1 or TRBD2 (5 bases each). CDR3 length: 14 amino acids. CDR1 is ENHRY and CDR2 is SYGVKD in the germline V gene. Trimming took off 1 base at V and 5 bases at J, with 12 bases between the two ends. CDR3 protein: CAISEWGSGNEQYF. The CDR3 DNA is TGTGCCATCAGTGAGTGGGGGAGTGGAAACGAGCAGTACTTC.

This clonotype was observed once. This may be a read error, as it is one base from a much larger clone. The gene calls are TRBV2 and TRBJ1-5; TRBD1 might be the D (6 bases). The end of the DNA fits TRBJ2-3 better, so the J call may be wrong. The CDR3 covers 13 residues. CDR1 and CDR2 from the germline V gene are SNHLY and FYNNEI. The CDR3 nucleotides are TGTGCCAGCATCCGACAGGTGGAGCAGCCCCAGTATTTT. This codes for CASIRQVEQPQYF.

This clonotype was detected ten times or more. This sequence joins TRBV7-2 and TRBJ2-3; no firm D call. Trimming took off 1 base at V and 2 bases at J, with 10 bases between the two ends. Germline lookup yields CDR1 SGHTA and CDR2 FQGNSA. The CDR3 has 15 amino acids. DNA for the CDR3: TGTGCCAGCAGCTTAGTTGCTACCTCCACAGATACGCAGTATTTT. Its protein is CASSLVATSTDTQYF. Based on the CDR3 plus reference TRBV7-2 and TRBJ2-3, the full variable domain is GAGVSQSPSNKVTEKGKDVELRCDPISGHTALYWYRQSLGQGLEFLIYFQGNSAPDKSGLPSDRFSAERTGGSVSTLTIQRTQQEDSAVYLCASSLVATSTDTQYFGPGTRLTVL.

This chain uses TRBV11-2 with TRBJ2-7, with D perhaps matching TRBD2 (6 bases). Germline V gives CDR1 SGHAT, CDR2 FQNNGV. V lost 0 bases, J lost 12 bases, and 21 bases lay in between. This CDR3 region has 15 residues. CDR3 DNA sequence: TGTGCCAGCAGCTTAGAAGGCTCGCGGGGCGGTGGGCGGTACTTC. It yields the protein CASSLEGSRGGGRYF.

The table lists this clonotype with a few counts. A read error may account for a junction end that differs from germline. The chain uses TRBV5-1 and TRBJ2-7; no firm D call. Germline CDR1 and CDR2: SGHRS and YFSETQ. The CDR3 has 16 residues. CDR3 sequence (DNA): TGCGCCAGCGGCTTGGACCTCAATGTGCTCAACTACGAGCAGTACTTC. Amino acids: CASGLDLNVLNYEQYF.

In the case of this clonotype: A read error may be the cause here, since a much bigger clone is one base away. The chain carries TRBV2 and TRBJ2-5; D is uncertain. CDR1 and CDR2 (germline): SNHLY, FYNNEI. The CDR3 has 13 amino acids. Here the CDR3 reads CASRSGLQETKYF. The CDR3 DNA follows: TGTGCCAGCAGGTCAGGTCTCCAAGAGACCAAGTACTTC.

This clonotype was seen many times. V and J are TRBV20-1 and TRBJ2-1; 11 positions agree with TRBD2. CDR1 DFQATT and CDR2 SNEGSKA come from the germline V gene (reference sequence). After removal of 0 bases from V and 8 bases from J, the junction contained 12 bases not matched to a gene. The CDR3 is 17 residues long. The CDR3 loop is CSARELRTSGRKDEQFF. The CDR3 nucleotides are TGCAGTGCTAGAGAGCTGAGAACTAGCGGGAGAAAGGATGAGCAGTTCTTC.

J is TRBJ2-3 and V is TRBV30; D remains ambiguous. Trimming removed 2 bases from V and 4 bases from J, with 22 bases in between. The germline gives CDR1 GTSNPN, CDR2 SVGIG (reference sequence). The CDR3 is 17 residues long. The CDR3 loop is CAWSFLASHGDADTQYF. DNA for the CDR3: TGTGCCTGGAGTTTTTTGGCGTCGCATGGGGATGCAGATACGCAGTATTTT. The full variable domain, in which reference TRBV30 and TRBJ2-3 provide the parts outside the CDR3, is SQTIHQWPATLVQPVGSPLSLECTVEGTSNPNLYWYRQAAGRGLQLLFYSVGIGQISSEVPQNLSASRPQDRQFILSSKKLLLSDSGFYLCAWSFLASHGDADTQYFGPGTRLTVL.